This TCR beta chain was obtained from a study of CD8+CD57+ T cells in acquired aplastic anemia (dated by TCRdb to 2016 to 2019). For the wider study: On average, sorted CD4+ and CD8+ cells yielded around 3.1 ug of extracted DNA, with a range of about 0.17 to 27.4 ug. CD8+CD57+ expansion was defined as a frequency above the mean frequency observed in healthy subjects. The investigation overall reported the following: CD8+ Simpson's diversity did not differ significantly between patients and healthy controls (P=0.060). About 28 CD8+ CDR3 sequences were found in both patients and controls but appeared to be highly expressed in patients and within the immunodominant clones of the patients.

The patients picked for sequencing were ones in whom flow cytometry had shown an expansion of CD8+CD57+ cells. Severe acquired aplastic anemia was diagnosed in all patients according to International Study of Aplastic Anemia and Agranulocytosis and Camitta criteria. Patients had received no therapy at the time of blood sampling. The study deep-sequenced TCR repertoires of sorted CD4+ and CD8+ blood T cells from severe aplastic anemia patients and healthy subjects. In the USA, patient enrollment took place under clinicaltrials.gov protocols 00001620, 01623167, 00001397, 00071045, 00081523 and 00961064. Ficoll-Paque density gradient centrifugation was used to isolate peripheral blood mononuclear cells. Before DNA extraction, CD4+ and CD8+ T cells were sorted by FACS or by magnetic beads. Genomic DNA served as template for TCR beta VDJ combination and CDR3 sequence profiling. TCR repertoire sequencing was run on an Illumina HiSeq 2000. On the authors' methods: Repertoire assessment relied on Simpson's diversity index, CDR3 size and DJ length profiles, and TRBV/TRBJ rearrangement plots. The most abundant DNA sequence in the deep sequencing data was taken as the immunodominant clone. CDR3 amino acid sequences were checked for sharing between subjects and were compared against published repertoires and the VDJdb database. TCRdb redid the processing of the public reads, applying fastp at Q25 and MiXCR, and retained in-frame beta chains. Each record represents a unique CDR3 protein, reported with the most common genes and DNA among its rows. The V and J calls shown here were made by TCRdb, not taken from the authors' results. This sample comprises about half a million distinct CDR3 sequences, roughly 34% of them detected only once. The ten top clones hold roughly 0.89% of the sample.

Regarding this clonotype: Its specific antigen is unknown. The input lacks base qualities; no much larger clone sits a single base away.

According to the germline V gene (reference sequence), CDR1 reads DFQATT and CDR2 reads SNEGSKA. Taken from cysteine to phenylalanine, the CDR3 has 15 residues. Here the CDR3 DNA is all that survives: 45 bases in frame from base 1. Clipping removes 3 bases from V and 6 bases from J, with 7 as the unmatched junction base count. The rearranged segments are TRBV20-1 and TRBJ2-3, with 12 junctional bases fitting TRBD2. The receptor was derived from a human donor with aplastic anemia. The sample comprised sorted CD4+, CD8+, or CD8+CD57+ T cells (not recorded which) from PBMCs. The DNA sequence is TGCAGTGCTAGTGGTTTAACTAGCGGGGGGGATACGCAGTATTTT. The encoded protein is CSASGLTSGGDTQYF.